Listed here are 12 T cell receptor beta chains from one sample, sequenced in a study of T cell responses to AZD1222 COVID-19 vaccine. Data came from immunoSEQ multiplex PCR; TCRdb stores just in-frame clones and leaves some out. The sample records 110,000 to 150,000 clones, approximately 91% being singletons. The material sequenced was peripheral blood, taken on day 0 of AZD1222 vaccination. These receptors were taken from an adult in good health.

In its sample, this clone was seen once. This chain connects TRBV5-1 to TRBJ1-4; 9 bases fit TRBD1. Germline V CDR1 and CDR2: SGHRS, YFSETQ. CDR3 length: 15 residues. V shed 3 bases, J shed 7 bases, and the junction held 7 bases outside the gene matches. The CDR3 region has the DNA TGCGCCAGCAGCTGGGGACAGGGTCTGGGTGAAAAACTGTTTTTT. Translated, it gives CASSWGQGLGEKLFF.

The CDR3 reads CASSLGGRTTDTQYF. In DNA form, the CDR3 reads TGCGCCAGCAGTTTAGGTGGGAGGACCACAGATACGCAGTATTTT. V is TRBV10-1 and J is TRBJ2-3; a weak D match, TRBD2 (6 bases). Germline CDR1 and CDR2: WNHNN and SYGVQD (reference sequence). Trimming took off 5 bases at V and 2 bases at J, with 14 bases between the two ends. The CDR3 runs to 15 residues.

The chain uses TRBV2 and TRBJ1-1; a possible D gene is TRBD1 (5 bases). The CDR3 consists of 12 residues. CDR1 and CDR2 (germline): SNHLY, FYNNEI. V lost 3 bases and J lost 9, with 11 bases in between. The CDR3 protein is CASSEGGTQAFF. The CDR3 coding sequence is TGTGCCAGCAGTGAGGGGGGGACTCAAGCTTTCTTT.

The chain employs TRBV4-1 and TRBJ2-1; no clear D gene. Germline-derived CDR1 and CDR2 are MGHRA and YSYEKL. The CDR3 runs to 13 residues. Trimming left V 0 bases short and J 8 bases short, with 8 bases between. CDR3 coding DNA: TGCGCCAGCAGCCAAGAATGGGTTTATGAGCAGTTCTTC. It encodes CASSQEWVYEQFF.

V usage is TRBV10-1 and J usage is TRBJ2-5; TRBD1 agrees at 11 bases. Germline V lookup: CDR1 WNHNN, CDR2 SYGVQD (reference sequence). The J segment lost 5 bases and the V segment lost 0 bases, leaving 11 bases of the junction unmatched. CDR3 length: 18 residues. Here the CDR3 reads CASSESVEDRGRVETQYF. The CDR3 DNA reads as TGCGCCAGCAGTGAGTCGGTCGAGGACAGGGGGCGCGTGGAGACCCAGTACTTC.

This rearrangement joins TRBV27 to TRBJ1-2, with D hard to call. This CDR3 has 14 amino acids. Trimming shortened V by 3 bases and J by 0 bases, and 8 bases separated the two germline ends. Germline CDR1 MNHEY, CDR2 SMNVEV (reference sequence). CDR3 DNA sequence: TGTGCCAGCAGTTTCCGGTCTACTAACTATGGCTACACCTTC. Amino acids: CASSFRSTNYGYTF.

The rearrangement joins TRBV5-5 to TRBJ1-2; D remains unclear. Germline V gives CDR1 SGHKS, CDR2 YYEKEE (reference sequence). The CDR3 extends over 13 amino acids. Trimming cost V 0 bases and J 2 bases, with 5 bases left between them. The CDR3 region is CASSLGGNYGYTF. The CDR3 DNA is TGTGCCAGCAGCTTGGGAGGGAACTATGGCTACACCTTC.

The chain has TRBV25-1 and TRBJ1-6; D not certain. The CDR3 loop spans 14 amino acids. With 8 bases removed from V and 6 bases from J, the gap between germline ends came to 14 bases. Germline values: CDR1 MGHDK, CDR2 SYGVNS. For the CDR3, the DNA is TGTGCCAGCGCGCCGGGCCCCCTTAATTCACCCCTCCACTTT. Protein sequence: CASAPGPLNSPLHF.

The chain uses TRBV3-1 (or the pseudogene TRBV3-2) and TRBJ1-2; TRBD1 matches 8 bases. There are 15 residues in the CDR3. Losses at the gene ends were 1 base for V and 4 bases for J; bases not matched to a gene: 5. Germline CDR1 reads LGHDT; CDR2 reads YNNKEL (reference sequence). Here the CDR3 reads CASSQARGLGYGYTF. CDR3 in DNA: TGTGCCAGCAGCCAAGCCAGGGGGCTCGGCTATGGCTACACCTTC.

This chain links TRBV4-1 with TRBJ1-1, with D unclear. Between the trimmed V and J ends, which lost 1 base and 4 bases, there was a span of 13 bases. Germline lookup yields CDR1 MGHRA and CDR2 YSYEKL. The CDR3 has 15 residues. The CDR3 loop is CASSQAPPGGTEAFF. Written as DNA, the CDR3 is TGCGCCAGCAGCCAAGCACCGCCCGGCGGCACTGAAGCTTTCTTT.

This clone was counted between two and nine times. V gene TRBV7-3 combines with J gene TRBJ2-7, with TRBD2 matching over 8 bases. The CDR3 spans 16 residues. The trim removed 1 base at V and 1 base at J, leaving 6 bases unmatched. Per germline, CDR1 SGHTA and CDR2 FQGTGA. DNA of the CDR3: TGTGCCAGCAGCTTAATTGGGGCTAGCGGGTCCTACGAGCAGTACTTC. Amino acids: CASSLIGASGSYEQYF.

The CDR3 DNA sequence: TGCGCCAGCAGCCAACTACAGGGGGCTGGGACTGAAGCTTTCTTT. Amino acid sequence: CASSQLQGAGTEAFF. The V and J genes are TRBV4-1 and TRBJ1-1; 9 bases line up with TRBD1. The CDR3 spans 15 residues. Germline-derived CDR1 and CDR2 are MGHRA and YSYEKL. The V and J ends lost 2 bases and 5 bases, in that order; junction bases with no gene match: 6.